The 3 T cell receptor beta chains below were found in one sample sequenced in a study of spatial heterogeneity in lung cancer. The sample's time point: sample taken at primary tumor resection. TCRdb called the 5' RACE reads again in MiXCR, with one record for every CDR3 protein. This table has 25,000 or so distinct CDR3 sequences, around 4.6% appearing once. The material was PBMCs, obtained at surgery. These receptor sequences come from a male donor with early-stage non-small cell lung cancer.

The table lists this clonotype with many counts. The chain links TRBV5-1 to TRBJ2-1; TRBD2 matches at 11 bases. The CDR3 runs to 14 residues. The V gene's germline CDR1 is SGHRS and CDR2 YFSETQ. With 5 bases clipped from V and 15 bases from J, the junction kept 13 bases outside the gene matches. Here the CDR3 reads CASRPTGTSGHGFF. The CDR3 DNA reads TGCGCCAGCAGGCCGACCGGGACTAGCGGCCATGGGTTCTTC.

This clonotype showed up many times. The chain couples TRBV28 to TRBJ2-3; D is possibly TRBD1 or TRBD2 (5 bases each). Germline V gene sequence: CDR1 MDHEN, CDR2 SYDVKM. This CDR3 contains 15 residues. V lost 6 bases and J lost 1, with 14 bases in between. CDR3 in DNA: TGTGCCAGCAGCCGTCCGGGACGGGGCACAGATACGCAGTATTTT. This translates into CASSRPGRGTDTQYF. The full variable domain, with the rest looked up from reference TRBV28 and TRBJ2-3, is DVKVTQSSRYLVKRTGEKVFLECVQDMDHENMFWYRQDPGLGLRLIYFSYDVKMKEKGDIPEGYSVSREKKERFSLILESASTNQTSMYLCASSRPGRGTDTQYFGPGTRLTVL.

This clonotype was seen ten or more times. V and J are TRBV7-2 and TRBJ1-6; D remains unclear. Looked up from germline, CDR1 is SGHTA and CDR2 is FQGNSA. The CDR3 covers 18 residues. Trimming stripped 5 bases from V and 0 bases from J, with 17 bases between. This CDR3 reads CASSGVGSLSSYNSPLHF. The CDR3 DNA reads TGTGCCAGCAGCGGTGTGGGTAGCTTAAGCTCCTATAATTCACCCCTCCACTTT.